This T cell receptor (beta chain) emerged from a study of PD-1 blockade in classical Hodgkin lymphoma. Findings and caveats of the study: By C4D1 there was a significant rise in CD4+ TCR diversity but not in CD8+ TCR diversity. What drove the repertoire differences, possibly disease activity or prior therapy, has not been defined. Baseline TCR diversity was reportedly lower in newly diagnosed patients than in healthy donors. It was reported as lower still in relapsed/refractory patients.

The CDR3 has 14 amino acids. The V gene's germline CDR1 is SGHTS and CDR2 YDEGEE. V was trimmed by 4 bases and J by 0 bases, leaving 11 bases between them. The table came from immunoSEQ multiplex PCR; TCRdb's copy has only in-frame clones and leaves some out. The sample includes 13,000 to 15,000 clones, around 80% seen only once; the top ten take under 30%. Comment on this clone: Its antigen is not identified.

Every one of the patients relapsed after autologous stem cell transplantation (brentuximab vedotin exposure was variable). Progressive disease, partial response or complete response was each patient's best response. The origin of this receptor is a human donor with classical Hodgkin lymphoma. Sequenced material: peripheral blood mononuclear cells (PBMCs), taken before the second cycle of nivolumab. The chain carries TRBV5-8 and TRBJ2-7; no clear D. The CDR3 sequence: CASSPRTFSYEQYF. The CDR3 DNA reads TGTGCCAGCAGCCCCCGGACCTTCTCCTACGAGCAGTACTTC.